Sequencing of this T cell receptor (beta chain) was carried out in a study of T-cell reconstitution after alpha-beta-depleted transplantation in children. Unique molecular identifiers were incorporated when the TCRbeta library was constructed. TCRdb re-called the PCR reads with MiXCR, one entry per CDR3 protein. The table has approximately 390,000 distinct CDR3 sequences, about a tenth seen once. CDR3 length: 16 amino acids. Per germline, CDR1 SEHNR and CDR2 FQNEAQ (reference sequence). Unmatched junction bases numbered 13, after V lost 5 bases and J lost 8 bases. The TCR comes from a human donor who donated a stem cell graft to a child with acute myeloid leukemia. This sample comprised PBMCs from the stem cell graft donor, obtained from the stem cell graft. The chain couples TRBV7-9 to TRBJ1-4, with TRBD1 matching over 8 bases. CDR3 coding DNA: TGTGCCAGCAGCCGCGGCCGGACAGGGACGGTCGAAAAACTGTTTTTT. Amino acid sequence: CASSRGRTGTVEKLFF.